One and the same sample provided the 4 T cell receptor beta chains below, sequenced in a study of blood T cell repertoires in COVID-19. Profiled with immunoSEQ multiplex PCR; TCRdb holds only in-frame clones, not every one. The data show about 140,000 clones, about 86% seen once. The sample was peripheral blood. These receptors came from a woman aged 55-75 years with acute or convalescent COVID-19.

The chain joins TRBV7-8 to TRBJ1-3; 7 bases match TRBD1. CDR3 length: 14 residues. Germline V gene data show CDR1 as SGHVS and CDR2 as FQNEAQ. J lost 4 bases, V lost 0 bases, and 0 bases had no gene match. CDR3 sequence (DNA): TGTGCCAGCAGCTTAGCGACAGGGGGAAACACCATATATTTT. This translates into CASSLATGGNTIYF.

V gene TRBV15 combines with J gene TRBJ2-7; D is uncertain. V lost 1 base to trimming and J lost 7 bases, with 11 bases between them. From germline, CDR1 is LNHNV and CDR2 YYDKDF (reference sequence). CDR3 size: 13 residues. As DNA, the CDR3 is TGTGCCACCAGCAGAGCCTTCAGTTATGAGCAGTACTTC. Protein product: CATSRAFSYEQYF.

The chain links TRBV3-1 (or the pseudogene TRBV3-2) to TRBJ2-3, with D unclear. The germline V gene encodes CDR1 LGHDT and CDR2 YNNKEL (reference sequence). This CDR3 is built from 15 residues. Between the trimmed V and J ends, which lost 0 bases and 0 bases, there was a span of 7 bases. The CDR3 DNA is TGTGCCAGCAGCCAAGAGCTATTTAGCACAGATACGCAGTATTTT. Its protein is CASSQELFSTDTQYF.

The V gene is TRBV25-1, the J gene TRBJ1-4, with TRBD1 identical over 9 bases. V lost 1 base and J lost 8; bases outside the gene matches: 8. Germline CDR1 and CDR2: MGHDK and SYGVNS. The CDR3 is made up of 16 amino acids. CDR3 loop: CASSEFQGQGGEKLFF. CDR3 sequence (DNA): TGTGCCAGCAGTGAATTTCAGGGACAGGGCGGGGAAAAACTGTTTTTT.